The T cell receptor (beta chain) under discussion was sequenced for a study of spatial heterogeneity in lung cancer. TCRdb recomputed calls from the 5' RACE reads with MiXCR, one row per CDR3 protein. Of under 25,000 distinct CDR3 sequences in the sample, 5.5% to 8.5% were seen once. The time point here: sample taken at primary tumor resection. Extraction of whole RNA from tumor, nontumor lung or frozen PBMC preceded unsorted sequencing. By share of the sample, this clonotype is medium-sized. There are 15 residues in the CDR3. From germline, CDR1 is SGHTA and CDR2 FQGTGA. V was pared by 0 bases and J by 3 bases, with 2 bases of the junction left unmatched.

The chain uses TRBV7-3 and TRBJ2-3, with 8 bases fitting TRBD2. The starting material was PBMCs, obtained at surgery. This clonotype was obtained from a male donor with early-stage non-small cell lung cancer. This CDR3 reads CASSLTSGETDTQYF. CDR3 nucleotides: TGTGCCAGCAGCTTAACTAGCGGGGAGACAGATACGCAGTATTTT.